One and the same sample provided the 13 T cell receptor beta chains below, sequenced in a study of blood T cell repertoires in COVID-19. Clones were sequenced by immunoSEQ multiplex PCR, and TCRdb holds only the in-frame ones, with some missing. The sample lists roughly 100,000 clones, approximately 91% seen once, with 4.5% to 6% in the top ten. Source material: peripheral blood. The receptors here all came from a human donor in a cohort sampled during active COVID-19.

The CDR3 sequence: CASSTPWEGPDTQYF. CDR3 DNA: TGTGCCAGCAGCACCCCCTGGGAGGGCCCAGATACGCAGTATTTT. The chain combines TRBV5-6 with TRBJ2-3; 7 bases line up with TRBD2. The V segment lost 4 bases and the J segment 4 bases; nucleotides outside the gene matches: 9. The germline V gene has CDR1 SGHDT and CDR2 YYEEEE. The length of the CDR3 is 15 residues.

CDR3 sequence: CASSNAGGTNYGYTF. The DNA for the CDR3 is TGTGCCAGTAGTAACGCCGGCGGCACTAACTATGGCTACACCTTC. This chain links TRBV19 with TRBJ1-2; D uncertain. CDR1 is LNHDA, CDR2 SQIVND, per germline (reference sequence). V lost 4 bases to trimming and J lost 0 bases, with 12 bases between them. This CDR3 is built from 15 residues.

The chain joins TRBV6-1 to TRBJ1-3; D is ambiguous. The CDR3 has 16 residues. V was trimmed by 1 base and J by 1 base, leaving 11 bases between them. The germline gives CDR1 MNHNS, CDR2 SASEGT. Written as DNA, the CDR3 is TGTGCCAGCAGTGAAGTTGTTAGCAGTTCTGGAAACACCATATATTTT. Translating it yields CASSEVVSSSGNTIYF.

V is TRBV27 and J is TRBJ1-1, with a tentative D call TRBD1 (6 bases). There are 14 residues in the CDR3. Germline CDR1 and CDR2: MNHEY and SMNVEV (reference sequence). The V and J ends lost 11 bases and 1 base respectively, with 17 bases between them. CDR3 DNA: TGTGCCTGCTTTACAGGGTTTGCGAACACTGAAGCTTTCTTT. It is translated as CACFTGFANTEAFF.

The gene calls are TRBV28 and TRBJ1-5, with D maybe TRBD1 (6 bases). V lost 7 bases and J lost 0, with 7 bases in between. Germline loops: CDR1 MDHEN, CDR2 SYDVKM. The CDR3 is made up of 13 amino acids. The CDR3 DNA follows: TGTGCCAGCAAACAGGGTAGCAATCAGCCCCAGCATTTT. It encodes CASKQGSNQPQHF.

This clone was observed a few times. V and J are TRBV28 and TRBJ2-7; maybe TRBD1 (6 bases). Between the trimmed V and J ends, which lost 5 bases and 3 bases, there was a span of 14 bases. CDR1 is MDHEN, CDR2 SYDVKM, per germline. This CDR3 region has 14 residues. CDR3 bases: TGTGCCAGCAGTCGCCGGGACACCTACTACGAGCAGTACTTC. Translating gives CASSRRDTYYEQYF.

Note on this clone: The same CDR3 also results from other DNA sequences found in this sample. This chain links TRBV5-1 with TRBJ2-5; 7 nucleotides match TRBD1. CDR3 length: 14 residues. Germline values: CDR1 SGHRS, CDR2 YFSETQ. V lost 4 bases to trimming and J lost 1 base; unmatched junction nucleotides: 4. The CDR3 DNA follows: TGCGCCAGCAGCCCGGGACAGCCCCAAGAGACCCAGTACTTC. It is translated as CASSPGQPQETQYF.

The V gene is TRBV24-1, the J gene TRBJ2-7; the match to TRBD2 covers 14 bases. J was trimmed by 4 bases and V by 0 bases; bases with no gene match: 13. The CDR3 totals 20 residues. The germline V gene has CDR1 KGHDR and CDR2 SFDVKD. The CDR3 reads CATSDLLGLAGGGSGYEQYF. The CDR3, as DNA: TGTGCCACCAGTGATTTGCTCGGACTAGCGGGAGGAGGTAGTGGGTACGAGCAGTACTTC.

This rearrangement joins TRBV5-1 to TRBJ2-7; 10 nucleotides align to TRBD1. The V and J ends lost 3 bases and 7 bases, in that order; junction bases with no gene match: 10. CDR1 is SGHRS, CDR2 YFSETQ, per germline. CDR3 length: 15 residues. The CDR3 loop reads CASSYDRGPTREQYF. The CDR3 DNA sequence: TGCGCCAGCAGCTATGACAGGGGGCCAACGCGGGAGCAGTACTTC.

There are a few counts of this clone. The chain links TRBV4-1 to TRBJ1-2; D gene unclear. Germline lookup yields CDR1 MGHRA and CDR2 YSYEKL. Trimming left V 4 bases short and J 5 bases short, with 20 bases between. This CDR3 region has 16 residues. The CDR3 is CASSPLGAGAGYGYTF. The DNA of the CDR3 is TGCGCCAGCAGCCCCCTGGGAGCCGGCGCGGGGTATGGCTACACCTTC.

Remarks on this clone: This same CDR3 is encoded by further DNA sequences in the sample. The rearrangement joins TRBV7-3 to TRBJ2-5; D gene uncertain. Per the germline V gene, CDR1 is SGHTA and CDR2 is FQGTGA. V gave up 0 bases and J gave up 2 bases, with 4 bases separating them. The CDR3 has 13 amino acids. The CDR3 DNA follows: TGTGCCAGCAGCTTAACGTTACAAGAGACCCAGTACTTC. The encoded protein is CASSLTLQETQYF.

This clone was observed once. The chain carries TRBV4-1 and TRBJ1-2; a possible D gene is TRBD1 (5 bases). The CDR3 runs to 16 residues. V lost 0 bases and J lost 3, with 14 bases in between. Germline CDR1 reads MGHRA; CDR2 reads YSYEKL. The CDR3: CASSQESQGPYYGYTF. The CDR3 region has the DNA TGCGCCAGCAGCCAAGAGAGCCAGGGCCCCTACTATGGCTACACCTTC.

V gene TRBV14 combines with J gene TRBJ2-1; 8 bases line up with TRBD2. V lost 4 bases, J lost 0 bases, and 2 bases stayed unmatched. CDR1 and CDR2 from the germline V gene are SGHDN and FVKESK. This CDR3 contains 15 residues. The CDR3 sequence is CASSLTSGSYNEQFF. CDR3 coding DNA: TGTGCCAGCAGCCTCACTAGCGGCTCCTACAATGAGCAGTTCTTC.